Below, one TCR beta chain is given with its context. Its target is not known. CDR3 length: 13 residues. The V and J ends lost 0 bases and 8 bases respectively, with 8 bases between them. The germline gives CDR1 MNHNY, CDR2 SVGAGI (reference sequence). TCRbeta library preparation incorporated unique molecular identifiers. TCRdb used MiXCR to reprocess the PCR reads, holding one entry per CDR3 protein. The data contain hundreds of thousands of distinct CDR3 sequences, around 13% of them singletons. These data come from a study of T-cell reconstitution after alpha-beta-depleted transplantation in children. Overall study findings and caveats: Reportedly, roughly two months post-transplant, alpha-beta T cells arose from several hundred expanded graft clones. Newly made T cells mostly supplied T-cell counts and diversity one year after transplant. The high TCRbeta diversity at day 60 in some patients came from surviving recipient T cells and thymic progenitors.

This TCR came from a girl aged 2 to 10 with congenital amegakaryocytic thrombocytopenia, due to receive a stem cell transplant. The source material was PBMCs, sampled before TCRalphabeta/CD19-depleted stem cell transplant. The chain is built from TRBV6-6 and TRBJ2-1, with D perhaps TRBD2 (6 bases). The CDR3 coding sequence is TGTGCCAGCAGTTACTCGTCGGGGGATGAGCAGTTCTTC. As protein: CASSYSSGDEQFF.